This note documents a single TCR beta chain sequence. A read error may explain this, as a much larger clone is one base away. The conserved closing phenylalanine or tryptophan is absent in this CDR3, likely reflecting a read error. A lack of ophthalmopathy progression within 18 months defined stable Graves' hyperthyroidism. Amplified TCR beta CDR3 regions came from RNA transcripts. Using the HTBI primer set, a first-round RT-PCR was run on the TCR CDR3. TCRdb analysed the multiplex PCR reads with MiXCR anew, one entry per CDR3 protein. The data contain 550,000 to 650,000 distinct CDR3 sequences, approximately 14% of them singletons. The data stem from a study of T cells in Graves' hyperthyroidism and ophthalmopathy. The CDR3 totals 16 residues. Germline loops: CDR1 MDHEN, CDR2 SYDVKM. V was pared by 5 bases and J by 0 bases, with 17 bases between.

The receptor was derived from a woman in her thirties or forties with Graves' hyperthyroidism. The sample comprised blood. J is TRBJ2-7 and V is TRBV28; weak D call: TRBD2 (6 bases). The CDR3 DNA reads TGTGCCAGCAGTGGGTTCGGGGGAGGCCTCTCCTACGAGCAGTACCTC. This translates into CASSGFGGGLSYEQYL.